The sample holds a few counts of the clone carrying this T cell receptor (beta chain). Its antigen remains unknown. Though probably carrying unrecorded immune exposures, donors were nominally healthy at sampling. Germline values: CDR1 LNHNV, CDR2 YYDKDF (reference sequence). With 3 bases clipped from V and 1 base from J, the junction kept 6 bases outside the gene matches. This CDR3 is 16 amino acids long. The study ran its PCR with 60 Vbeta and 13 Jbeta primers. The method was immunoSEQ multiplex PCR; TCRdb's version includes in-frame clones alone and lacks a portion of them. The sample lists some 140,000 clones; 79% were seen once. The data stem from a study of cytomegalovirus exposure and HLA in healthy donors. Findings of the study overall: DRB1 had the most TCR associations and HLA-C the fewest, a later analysis found, with rates varying by HLA locus. Owing to their indistinguishability, certain V segments, notably TRBV6-2 and TRBV6-3, were excluded. Earlier analysis yielded a pattern in which most TCR beta V segments were productive about 87% or about 30% of the time.

The source of this sequence is a man aged 18-30 years in good health and CMV-seronegative. The sequenced sample consisted of PBMCs. The V gene is TRBV15, the J gene TRBJ2-3, with 8 positions matching TRBD1. CDR3 DNA sequence: TGTGCCACCAGCAGGTCCCGGACAGGGCGCACAGATACGCAGTATTTT. This sequence encodes CATSRSRTGRTDTQYF.